This T cell receptor (beta chain) was documented in a study of blood T cell repertoires in COVID-19. The CDR3 loop spans 14 amino acids. In germline, CDR1 is SGHRS, CDR2 YFSETQ. V was clipped by 3 bases and J by 13 bases; unmatched bases: 8. Some clones are missing from TCRdb's copy, which holds only in-frame ones; the method was immunoSEQ multiplex PCR. The sample has some 200,000 clones; 75% to 90% are singletons. The TCR comes from a woman in her 70s with COVID-19, enrolled during active disease. J is TRBJ1-4 and V is TRBV5-1, with 11 bases matching TRBD1. Sequencing used peripheral blood. Written as DNA, the CDR3 is TGCGCCAGCAGCTGGGGACAGGGGGGTAGTGGACTGTTTTTT. Translation gives CASSWGQGGSGLFF.